These 9 T cell receptor beta chains came from one sample sequenced in a study of early T cells in non-severe SARS-CoV-2 infection (dated by TCRdb to the early 2020s). The method was 5' RACE. The sample was run on a NextSeq 500. TCRdb ran its own pipeline on the public reads, namely fastp trimming at Q25 and MiXCR clone calling, and kept in-frame beta chains. Duplicate CDR3 protein sequences are folded into a single record with the most common DNA and genes. The sample table contains about 29,000 distinct CDR3 sequences; only one count was recorded for 5.7% of them. 5.8% of the sample comes from the top ten. Input material: whole blood. All receptors derive from an adult who was a healthcare worker with PCR-confirmed SARS-CoV-2 infection or an uninfected control (not recorded which).

At least ten counts were recorded for this clonotype. The chain recombines TRBV4-3 with TRBJ1-4; D remains unclear. V lost 4 bases and J 3 bases, leaving 12 bases between the germline ends. This CDR3 has 15 residues. Germline values: CDR1 LGHNA, CDR2 YSLEER. CDR3 loop: CASSLNIGPNEKLFF. The DNA of the CDR3 is TGCGCCAGCAGCCTTAATATAGGCCCTAATGAAAAACTGTTTTTT.

The chain couples TRBV3-1 to TRBJ1-4; tentatively, D is TRBD1 (5 bases). V was pared by 5 bases and J by 4 bases, with 20 bases between. Germline V gives CDR1 LGHDT, CDR2 YNNKEL (reference sequence). The CDR3 loop spans 17 amino acids. CDR3 DNA sequence: TGTGCCAGCAGCTCTTACGGGGACGCGGGCTATAATGAAAAACTGTTTTTT. Protein sequence: CASSSYGDAGYNEKLFF. Full variable domain (missing parts from reference TRBV3-1 and TRBJ1-4): DTAVSQTPKYLVTQMGNDKSIKCEQNLGHDTMYWYKQDSKKFLKIMFSYNNKELIINETVPNRFSPKSPDKAHLNLHINSLELGDSAVYFCASSSYGDAGYNEKLFFGSGTQLSVL.

This clonotype was observed at least ten times. The chain has TRBV12-3 or TRBV12-4 and TRBJ1-6; D gene uncertain. V was shortened by 3 bases and J by 7 bases, with 10 bases between the two germline ends. This CDR3 contains 14 residues. CDR3 DNA sequence: TGTGCCAGCAGTTTTGCAGGACGGAATTCACCCCTCCACTTT. It encodes CASSFAGRNSPLHF.

This clonotype was detected ten times or more. The CDR3 DNA sequence: TGCGCCAGCAGCCAAGTTTACCCTAGCGGGGGGACTGAGCAGTTCTTC. It specifies CASSQVYPSGGTEQFF. The gene calls are TRBV4-3 and TRBJ2-1, with TRBD2 identical over 11 bases. The CDR3 spans 16 residues. The J segment lost 9 bases and the V segment lost 1 base, leaving 8 bases of the junction unmatched. The V gene's germline CDR1 is LGHNA and CDR2 YSLEER.

There are a few counts of this clonotype. The chain combines TRBV11-2 with TRBJ2-3; D unresolved. This CDR3 comprises 16 residues. Trimming took off 1 base at V and 7 bases at J, with 18 bases between the two ends. CDR1 is SGHAT and CDR2 is FQNNGV in the germline V gene. The CDR3 DNA reads as TGTGCCAGCAGCTTAGTATTAACAAGGTCCGTGAATACGCAGTATTTT. Its protein is CASSLVLTRSVNTQYF.

This clonotype was detected a few times. This chain connects TRBV7-8 to TRBJ2-2; TRBD2 is a possible D gene (6 bases). This CDR3 has 18 residues. Germline V gene data show CDR1 as SGHVS and CDR2 as FQNEAQ. Trimming stripped 5 bases from V and 6 bases from J, with 25 bases between. The CDR3 sequence is CASSLGLAASTGAGELFF. In nucleotides, the CDR3 is TGTGCCAGCAGCCTGGGGTTGGCCGCTTCAACGGGGGCCGGGGAGCTGTTTTTT.

This clonotype was observed at least ten times. This rearrangement joins TRBV16 to TRBJ1-1; 8 nucleotides line up with TRBD1. Germline V lookup: CDR1 KGHSY, CDR2 FQNENV. The V segment lost 4 bases and the J segment 8 bases; nucleotides outside the gene matches: 9. The CDR3 is 14 residues long. Written as DNA, the CDR3 is TGTGCCAGCAGCCCGCGACAGGGGATAGGAGAAGCTTTCTTT. The encoded protein is CASSPRQGIGEAFF.

This clonotype has a handful of counts. The chain recombines TRBV20-1 with TRBJ1-1; the D gene is possibly TRBD1 (6 bases). The CDR3 runs 15 residues. Germline-derived CDR1 and CDR2 are DFQATT and SNEGSKA (reference sequence). V was clipped by 5 bases and J by 2 bases, with 18 bases between them. The CDR3 protein is CSASSHGTSNTEAFF. The CDR3 DNA sequence: TGCAGTGCTTCATCCCACGGGACATCAAACACTGAAGCTTTCTTT.

This clonotype has a handful of counts. The chain recombines TRBV13 with TRBJ1-1; D unresolved. There are 15 residues in the CDR3. V was clipped by 4 bases and J by 1 base, with 13 bases between them. CDR1 is PRHDT and CDR2 is FYEKMQ in the germline V gene (reference sequence). In DNA, the CDR3 is TGTGCCAGCAGCTGGGAGGAGGACGCGAACACTGAAGCTTTCTTT. Its protein is CASSWEEDANTEAFF.